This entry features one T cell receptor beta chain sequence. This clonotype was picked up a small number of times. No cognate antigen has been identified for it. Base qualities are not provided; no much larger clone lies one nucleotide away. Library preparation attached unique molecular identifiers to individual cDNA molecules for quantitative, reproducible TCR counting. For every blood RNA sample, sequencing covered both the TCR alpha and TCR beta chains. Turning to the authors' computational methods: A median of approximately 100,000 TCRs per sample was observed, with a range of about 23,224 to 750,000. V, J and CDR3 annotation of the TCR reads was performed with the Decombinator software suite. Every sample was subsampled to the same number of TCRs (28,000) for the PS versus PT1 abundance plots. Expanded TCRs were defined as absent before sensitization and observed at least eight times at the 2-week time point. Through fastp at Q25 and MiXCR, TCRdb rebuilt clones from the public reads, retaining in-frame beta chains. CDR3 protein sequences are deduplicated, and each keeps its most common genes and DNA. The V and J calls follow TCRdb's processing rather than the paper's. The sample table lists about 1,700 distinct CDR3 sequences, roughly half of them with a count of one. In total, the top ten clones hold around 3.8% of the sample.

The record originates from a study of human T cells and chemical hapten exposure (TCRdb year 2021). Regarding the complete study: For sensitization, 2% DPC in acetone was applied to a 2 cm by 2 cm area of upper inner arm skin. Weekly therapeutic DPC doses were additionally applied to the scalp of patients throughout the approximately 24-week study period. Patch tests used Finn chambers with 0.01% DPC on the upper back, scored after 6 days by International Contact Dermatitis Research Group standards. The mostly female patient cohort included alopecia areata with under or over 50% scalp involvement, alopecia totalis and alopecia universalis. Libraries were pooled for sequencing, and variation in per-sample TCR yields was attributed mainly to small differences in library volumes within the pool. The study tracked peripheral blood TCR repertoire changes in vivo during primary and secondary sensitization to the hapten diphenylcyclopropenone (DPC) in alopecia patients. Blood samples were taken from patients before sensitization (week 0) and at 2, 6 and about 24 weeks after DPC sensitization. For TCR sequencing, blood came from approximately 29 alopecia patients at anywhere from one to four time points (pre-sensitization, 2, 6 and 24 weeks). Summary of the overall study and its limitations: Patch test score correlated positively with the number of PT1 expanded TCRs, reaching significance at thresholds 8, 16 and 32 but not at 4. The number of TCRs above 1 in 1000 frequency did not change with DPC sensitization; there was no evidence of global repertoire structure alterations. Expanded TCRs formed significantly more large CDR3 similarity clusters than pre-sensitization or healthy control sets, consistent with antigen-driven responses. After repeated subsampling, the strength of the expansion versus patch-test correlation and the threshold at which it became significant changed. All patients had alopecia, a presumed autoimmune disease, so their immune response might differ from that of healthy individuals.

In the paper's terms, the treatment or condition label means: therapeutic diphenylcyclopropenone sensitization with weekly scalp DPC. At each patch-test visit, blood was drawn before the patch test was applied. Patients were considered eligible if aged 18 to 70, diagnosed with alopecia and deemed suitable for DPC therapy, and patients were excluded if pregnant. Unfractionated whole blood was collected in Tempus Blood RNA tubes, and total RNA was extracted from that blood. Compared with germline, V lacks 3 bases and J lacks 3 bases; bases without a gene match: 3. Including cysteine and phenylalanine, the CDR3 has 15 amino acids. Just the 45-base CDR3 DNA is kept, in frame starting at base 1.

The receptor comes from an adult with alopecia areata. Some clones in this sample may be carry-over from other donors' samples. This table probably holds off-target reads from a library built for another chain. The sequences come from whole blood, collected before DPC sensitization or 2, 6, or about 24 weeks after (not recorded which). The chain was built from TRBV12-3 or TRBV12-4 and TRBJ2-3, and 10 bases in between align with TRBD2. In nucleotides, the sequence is TGTGCCAGCAGTTTTAATAGCGGGGGGACAGATACGCAGTATTTT. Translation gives CASSFNSGGTDTQYF.